The rows below give T cell receptor beta chains drawn from one sample of a study of T cell repertoires in cytomegalovirus infection. TCRdb independently ran MiXCR on the reads; one entry per CDR3 protein. The repertoire holds roughly 920,000 distinct CDR3 sequences, with 31% as singletons. No antigen is known for these receptors. This specimen consisted of cultured CD8+ T cells from PBMCs, obtained from culture after CMV antigen stimulation. The receptor source for this set is a human donor in good health (CMV status not recorded). Some clones in this sample may be carry-over from other donors' samples. CDR3s include the opening cysteine and the closing phenylalanine or tryptophan. The order of the fields is J gene, CDR3 length, D gene, clone size, V gene, CDR3 DNA, CDR3 protein. D genes are given only for firm matches. The listing skips clone size in some rows; elsewhere it reads once, few, many or a size class.

>TRBJ1-6|15|-|-|TRBV27
TGTGCCAGCAGTTTTTCAGGGAGTGGGAATTCACCCCTCCACTTT
CASSFSGSGNSPLHF
>TRBJ2-3|13|-|many|TRBV27
TGTGCCAGCAGTTTATCGGTCGCAGATACGCAGTATTTT
CASSLSVADTQYF
>TRBJ2-7|19|TRBD2|many|TRBV7-6
TGTGCCAGCAGCTTAGCCCAACTAGCGGGGGGTCCGAATTACTACGAGCAGTACTTC
CASSLAQLAGGPNYYEQYF
>TRBJ2-1|16|-|many|TRBV7-8
TGTGCCAGCAGCTTGTTAGGTAGGAGCTCCTACAATGAGCAGTTCTTC
CASSLLGRSSYNEQFF
>TRBJ1-2|14|-|-|TRBV24-1
TGTGCCACCAGTGATTTCGACGGGGTCTATGGCTACACCTTC
CATSDFDGVYGYTF
>TRBJ2-7|16|TRBD1|-|TRBV7-9
TGTGCCAGCAGCTTGTGGGGGACAGGGAGTGGCTACGAGCAGTACTTC
CASSLWGTGSGYEQYF
>TRBJ2-5|17|TRBD2|few|TRBV6-6
TGTGCCAGCAGGACCGGGACTAGCGGGGGATGGCAAGAGACCCAGTACTTC
CASRTGTSGGWQETQYF
>TRBJ1-6|15|TRBD1|-|TRBV9
TGTGCCAGCAGTTCTGGGACAGGGGGAGAATCACCCCTCCACTTT
CASSSGTGGESPLHF
>TRBJ2-7|13|TRBD1|-|TRBV19
TGTGCCACCGCGGGACAGGGCGGTTACGAGCAGTACTTC
CATAGQGGYEQYF
>TRBJ2-1|15|-|-|TRBV11-2
TGTGCCAGCAGCTTAGACGGGGCTGACTACAATGAGCAGTTCTTC
CASSLDGADYNEQFF
>TRBJ2-2|20|TRBD2|few|TRBV6-2/TRBV6-3
TGTGCCAGCAGTTACCATCCATATGACCTAGCGGGGGGCATCACCGGGGAGCTGTTTTTT
CASSYHPYDLAGGITGELFF
>TRBJ2-6|17|-|many|TRBV7-8
TGTGCCAGCAGCTTAGGGGGGCGCCCCTCTGGGGCCAACGTCCTGACTTTC
CASSLGGRPSGANVLTF
>TRBJ2-7|15|-|few|TRBV27
TGTGCCAGCAGCTTGATTCAGGGGGGGTTAGTGGAGCAGTACTTC
CASSLIQGGLVEQYF
>TRBJ2-2|15|-|-|TRBV11-1
TGTGCCAGCAGCACCGACAGGACCTACACCGGGGAGCTGTTTTTT
CASSTDRTYTGELFF
>TRBJ1-1|13|-|few|TRBV28
TGTGCCAGCAGTACATGGACGGAAAATGAAGCTTTCTTT
CASSTWTENEAFF
>TRBJ2-6|13|-|few|TRBV12-3/TRBV12-4
TGTGCCAGCAGCTTCACTGGGGCCAACGTCCTGACTTTC
CASSFTGANVLTF
>TRBJ1-1|12|-|-|TRBV29-1
TGCAGCGTCCTAAAAAACCAGTTAGAAGCTTTCTTT
CSVLKNQLEAFF
>TRBJ2-1|11|-|-|TRBV29-1
TGCAGCGTTGTCTGGGGGACAGAGCAGTTCTTC
CSVVWGTEQFF
>TRBJ2-7|14|-|-|TRBV6-1
TGTGCCAGCAGTGAAATGGCGGACTCTGGCGAGCAGTACTTC
CASSEMADSGEQYF
>TRBJ2-7|15|TRBD2|-|TRBV4-1
TGCGCCAGCAGCCAAGAATCGGCGGGGGGGCTTGAGCAGTACTTC
CASSQESAGGLEQYF
>TRBJ2-7|13|TRBD2|few|TRBV27
TGTGCCACCACGGGGGGAAGGACCTACGAGCAGTACTTC
CATTGGRTYEQYF
>TRBJ1-1|15|-|-|TRBV19
TGTGCCAGTAGTTCGACAGGTGGCTGGAGAACTGAAGCTTTCTTT
CASSSTGGWRTEAFF
>TRBJ2-1|18|TRBD2|-|TRBV29-1
TGCAGCGTTGATCTGGCTAGCGGGGGGGCCTTGAGTTACAATGAGCAGTTCTTC
CSVDLASGGALSYNEQFF
>TRBJ2-1|16|TRBD1|few|TRBV11-2
TGTGCCAGCAGCACGGAACAGGGGAGCTTGTACAATGAGCAGTTCTTC
CASSTEQGSLYNEQFF
>TRBJ2-3|15|TRBD2|many|TRBV12-3/TRBV12-4
TGTGCCAGCAGATTGGGACTAGCGGAGGCAGATACGCAGTATTTT
CASRLGLAEADTQYF
>TRBJ2-5|17|TRBD2|few|TRBV6-5
TGTGCCAGCAGTTACTCAACTAGCGGGATCTACCAAGAGACCCAGTACTTC
CASSYSTSGIYQETQYF
>TRBJ2-4|19|-|-|TRBV12-3/TRBV12-4
TGTGCCAGCAGTCTCTTTGCGGGGACGACCCATTTAGCCAAAAACATTCAGTACTTC
CASSLFAGTTHLAKNIQYF
>TRBJ1-4|16|TRBD1|-|TRBV7-9
TGTGCCAGCAGCTCCTCGGACAGGGGATCTAATGAAAAACTGTTTTTT
CASSSSDRGSNEKLFF
>TRBJ2-2|16|TRBD1|-|TRBV5-5
TGTGCCAGCAGCCGTCGACAGGGGAAGAACACCGGGGAGCTGTTTTTT
CASSRRQGKNTGELFF
>TRBJ1-2|15|-|-|TRBV19
TGTGCCAGTTGCTGGAGGGTTGGAGCTAACTATGGCTACACCTTC
CASCWRVGANYGYTF
>TRBJ2-1|13|-|-|TRBV6-2/TRBV6-3
TGTGCCAGCACCTCACCCAGGGGCGATGAGCAGTTCTTC
CASTSPRGDEQFF
>TRBJ2-7|15|-|few|TRBV4-2
TGTGCCAGCAGCTTTGATTCACTAGAAACCTACGAGCAGTACTTC
CASSFDSLETYEQYF
>TRBJ1-1|15|-|few|TRBV6-5
TGTGCCAGCAGTTACTCGCCCAGGGGAAACACTGAAGCTTTCTTT
CASSYSPRGNTEAFF
>TRBJ2-7|18|TRBD2|-|TRBV2
TGTGCCAGTGAGGCGGGGGACGGGGTGAGCGGGGGGCCCTACGAGCAGTACTTC
CASEAGDGVSGGPYEQYF
>TRBJ1-2|13|-|many|TRBV6-5
TGTGCCAGCAGTTACTTGGCAGGGTCTGGCTACACCTTC
CASSYLAGSGYTF
>TRBJ2-1|15|-|once|TRBV6-1
TGTGCCAGCAGTGAAGCGCTGGACCCGGACAATGAGCAGTTCTTC
CASSEALDPDNEQFF
>TRBJ2-1|16|-|few|TRBV5-6
TGTGCCAGCAGCTTGGACAGCTTCAGCCCCTACAATGAGCAGTTCTTC
CASSLDSFSPYNEQFF
>TRBJ2-3|14|-|few|TRBV6-1
TGTGCCAGCAGTGAAGCTTCTAGCACAGATACGCAGTATTTT
CASSEASSTDTQYF
>TRBJ2-5|15|-|few|TRBV27
TGTGCCAGCAGTACCTACCGGGACCACGAAGAGACCCAGTACTTC
CASSTYRDHEETQYF
>TRBJ2-6|18|-|-|TRBV19
TGTGCCAGTAGTATACTGATAACCAGGGTCGCTGGGGCCAACGTCCTGACTTTC
CASSILITRVAGANVLTF
>TRBJ2-7|9|-|few|TRBV12-5
TGTGCTAGTGGAGACGAGCAGTACTTC
CASGDEQYF
>TRBJ2-5|12|-|-|TRBV6-2/TRBV6-3
TGTGCCAGCATCGACACCGAAGAGACCCAGTACTTC
CASIDTEETQYF
>TRBJ2-2|14|-|-|TRBV12-3/TRBV12-4
TGTGCCAGCAGTGAACATGTTAACACCGGGGAGCTGTTTTTT
CASSEHVNTGELFF
>TRBJ2-3|16|-|few|TRBV27
TGTGCCAGCAGTCACACTTGGACTCGATACACAGATACGCAGTATTTT
CASSHTWTRYTDTQYF
>TRBJ1-2|14|-|-|TRBV6-2/TRBV6-3
TGTGCCAGCAGTTATACCCTCCTTGGGAGAGGCTACACCTTC
CASSYTLLGRGYTF
>TRBJ2-2|20|TRBD1|-|TRBV7-9
TGTGCCAGCAGCAACAACAGGGGACAGGGGGCTCCCTCGAACACCGGGGAGCTGTTTTTT
CASSNNRGQGAPSNTGELFF
>TRBJ2-7|14|-|few|TRBV19
TGTGCCAGTAGTATCCAGGGGACCACCTACGAGCAGTACTTC
CASSIQGTTYEQYF
>TRBJ2-1|15|-|few|TRBV27
TGTGCCAGCAGTTTGGGGCAGGGCCCACACGATGAGCAGTTCTTC
CASSLGQGPHDEQFF
>TRBJ2-4|17|-|-|TRBV2
TGTGCCAGCAGCTCGCGGTTCTACAAGGACGCCAAAAACATTCAGTACTTC
CASSSRFYKDAKNIQYF
>TRBJ2-7|15|TRBD1|few|TRBV7-6
TGTGCCAGCAGCCGTTCCCGACAGGGCTACTACGAGCAGTACTTC
CASSRSRQGYYEQYF
>TRBJ2-5|16|-|-|TRBV20-1
TGCAGTGCTAGAGATTACGAGGGGCGCCTTCAAGAGACCCAGTACTTC
CSARDYEGRLQETQYF
>TRBJ2-1|12|-|many|TRBV7-2
TGTGCCAGCAGCTTAGCCCACAATGAGCAGTTCTTC
CASSLAHNEQFF
>TRBJ2-3|16|-|-|TRBV7-6
TGTGCCAGCAGGCCTCTCAGGGAAACTAGCACAGATACGCAGTATTTT
CASRPLRETSTDTQYF
>TRBJ1-1|17|-|many|TRBV12-3/TRBV12-4
TGTGCCAGCAGTTCCGGTCAGGGGACTAGGGCGGACACTGAAGCTTTCTTT
CASSSGQGTRADTEAFF
>TRBJ2-1|17|TRBD2|-|TRBV3-1
TGTGCCAGCGGCTCGATGGGGACTAGCGGACCCTACAATGAGCAGTTCTTC
CASGSMGTSGPYNEQFF
>TRBJ1-1|14|-|many|TRBV27
TGTGCCAGCAGTTATGGGCACCTGAACACTGAAGCTTTCTTT
CASSYGHLNTEAFF
>TRBJ2-1|13|-|once|TRBV29-1
TGCAGCGTTGAAGGGGATATCCCCAATGAGCAGTTCTTC
CSVEGDIPNEQFF
>TRBJ1-4|13|TRBD1|few|TRBV6-1
TGTGCCAGCAGTTCCCTACAGGGGGAAAAACTGTTTTTT
CASSSLQGEKLFF
>TRBJ1-2|13|-|few|TRBV10-3
TGTGCCATCAGTGACCCCAGGGGATACGGCTACACCTTC
CAISDPRGYGYTF
>TRBJ2-7|13|-|-|TRBV4-1
TGCGCTAGCAGCAATGACAGGACCTACGAGCAGTACTTC
CASSNDRTYEQYF